The text below deals with one T cell receptor beta chain. Its antigen remains unidentified. This sample was taken from a study of blood T cells in healthy people across ages. The study, taken as a whole, reports: Unsorted PBMC material precluded a definitive naive versus antigen-experienced comparison.

The CDR3 spans 17 residues. Germline values: CDR1 DFQATT, CDR2 SNEGSKA (reference sequence). Those donating, healthy Caucasian individuals from Russia, were aged about 6 to 95. Collection of roughly 10 milliliters of peripheral blood was performed for each donor. PBMCs numbering at least 6 million were isolated per sample. Primed by a sample-barcoded 5' primer and a J-beta primer mix, a second PCR proceeded for 7 to 11 cycles. Each CDR3 protein gets one entry after TCRdb re-called the 5' RACE reads with MiXCR. In the table there are 1.5 million to 2 million distinct CDR3 sequences, around half of which are singletons.

The sequenced sample was blood. The receptor was derived from a woman in her thirties or forties in good health. The chain uses TRBV20-1 and TRBJ2-7; D gene unclear. The tail of the sequence fits TRBJ2-5 better, so the J call may be wrong. CDR3 in amino acids: CNARPGGRNAYQETQYF. The CDR3 coding sequence is TGCAATGCCCGCCCCGGTGGCCGGAACGCCTACCAAGAGACCCAGTACTTC.